The 21 T cell receptor beta chains given below trace back to one sample, sequenced in a study of T cell responses to AZD1222 COVID-19 vaccine. Clones were sequenced by immunoSEQ multiplex PCR, and TCRdb holds only the in-frame ones, with some missing. The table has about 180,000 clones, around nine tenths seen once. Sample: peripheral blood, taken 28 days after the second AZD1222 dose. Source of these receptors: an adult who received the AZD1222 COVID-19 vaccine.

The rearrangement joins TRBV7-2 to TRBJ1-6; possibly TRBD1 for D (5 bases). This CDR3 has 15 residues. The germline gives CDR1 SGHTA, CDR2 FQGNSA. V was shortened by 5 bases and J by 7 bases, with 15 bases between the two germline ends. The CDR3 reads CASSPRAGKNSPLHF. CDR3 bases: TGTGCCAGCAGCCCCCGGGCAGGGAAAAATTCACCCCTCCACTTT.

V gene TRBV6-1 combines with J gene TRBJ2-4, with TRBD2 matching 8 bases. This CDR3 region has 16 residues. V shed 1 base and J 3 bases; nucleotides not matched to a gene: 5. CDR1 is MNHNS, CDR2 SASEGT, per germline. The CDR3: CASSEVAGGGKNIQYF. CDR3 coding DNA: TGTGCCAGCAGTGAAGTTGCGGGAGGAGGCAAAAACATTCAGTACTTC.

The rearrangement uses TRBV7-2 and TRBJ1-5, with 9 positions matching TRBD1. The V segment lost 5 bases and the J segment 2 bases; nucleotides outside the gene matches: 4. The CDR3 length is 15 residues. Looked up from germline, CDR1 is SGHTA and CDR2 is FQGNSA. For the CDR3, the DNA is TGTGCCAGCAGCCCGGACAGGGGACGCAATCAGCCCCAGCATTTT. It yields the protein CASSPDRGRNQPQHF.

The V gene is TRBV7-9, the J gene TRBJ1-3; unclear D gene. The germline V and J ends were trimmed by 11 bases and 2 bases, with 13 bases remaining between them. From germline, CDR1 is SEHNR and CDR2 FQNEAQ (reference sequence). The CDR3 sequence is 13 residues long. The CDR3 loop reads CAPRRAPGNTIYF. CDR3 nucleotide sequence: TGTGCCCCGAGGCGGGCCCCTGGAAACACCATATATTTT.

This chain uses TRBV25-1 with TRBJ1-2; the D gene is possibly TRBD1 (6 bases). V lost 6 bases, J lost 7 bases, and 15 bases lay in between. The germline gives CDR1 MGHDK, CDR2 SYGVNS. The CDR3 is 13 amino acids. CDR3 in amino acids: CASSGGQLGGYTF. The CDR3 bases are TGTGCCAGCAGCGGCGGACAGTTGGGTGGCTACACCTTC.

This chain connects TRBV9 to TRBJ2-5; D possibly corresponds to TRBD1 (6 bases). The CDR3 contains 15 residues. Germline-derived CDR1 and CDR2 are SGDLS and YYNGEE. V was cut by 3 bases and J by 0 bases, with 12 bases left in between. CDR3 residues: CASSAAGQNQETQYF. CDR3 nucleotides: TGTGCCAGCAGCGCAGCCGGACAGAACCAAGAGACCCAGTACTTC.

The V and J genes are TRBV7-3 and TRBJ2-1; D possibly corresponds to TRBD2 (6 bases). The germline V gene has CDR1 SGHTA and CDR2 FQGTGA. The germline V and J ends were trimmed by 1 base and 7 bases, with 8 bases remaining between them. CDR3 length equals 13 residues. The CDR3: CASSLMGRNEQFF. CDR3 nucleotides: TGTGCCAGCAGCTTAATGGGGAGGAATGAGCAGTTCTTC.

CDR3 loop: CASSIEGDIPNIQYF. The CDR3 coding sequence is TGCGCCAGCAGCATAGAAGGGGACATTCCAAACATTCAGTACTTC. V usage is TRBV5-1 and J usage is TRBJ2-4; perhaps TRBD1 as D (6 bases). The CDR3 has 15 amino acids. Germline V gene lookup returns CDR1 SGHRS and CDR2 YFSETQ. Trimming took off 4 bases at V and 6 bases at J, with 17 bases between the two ends.

The chain recombines TRBV30 with TRBJ2-7, with 7 bases aligning to TRBD1. Germline trimming cut 1 base from V and 5 bases from J; bases unmatched to any gene: 5. This CDR3 has 13 residues. Germline CDR1 is GTSNPN and CDR2 is SVGIG (reference sequence). DNA for the CDR3: TGTGCCTGGAGTGAGACAGGGCCGAACGAGCAGTACTTC. This sequence encodes CAWSETGPNEQYF.

The V call is TRBV2, the J call TRBJ1-2; D perhaps matches TRBD1 (5 bases). The V and J ends lost 9 bases and 4 bases respectively, with 21 bases between them. This CDR3 is 15 amino acids long. Germline CDR1 SNHLY, CDR2 FYNNEI. The CDR3 here is CASPGRALNFYGYTF. The CDR3 coding sequence is TGTGCCAGTCCGGGCAGGGCCCTTAATTTCTATGGCTACACCTTC.

This clone has only one observation. The CDR3 reads CASSVGMITGELFF. Here the CDR3 DNA reads TGTGCCAGCAGCGTAGGGATGATCACCGGGGAGCTGTTTTTT. The chain carries TRBV9 and TRBJ2-2, with D uncertain. The germline V and J ends were trimmed by 0 bases and 4 bases, with 7 bases remaining between them. The CDR3 length is 14 residues. Looked up from germline, CDR1 is SGDLS and CDR2 is YYNGEE.

This sequence joins TRBV4-1 and TRBJ1-6; no definite D call. CDR1 is MGHRA and CDR2 is YSYEKL in the germline V gene. Trimming cost V 3 bases and J 13 bases, with 10 bases left between them. CDR3 length equals 12 residues. The CDR3: CASSQGLYPLHF. CDR3 coding DNA: TGCGCCAGCAGCCAGGGCCTTTACCCCCTCCACTTT.

The rearrangement links TRBV4-1 to TRBJ2-7; no firm D call. The CDR3 length is 15 residues. Germline V gene sequence: CDR1 MGHRA, CDR2 YSYEKL. V was cut by 2 bases and J by 3 bases, with 14 bases left in between. The CDR3 protein is CASSQTGVPLYEQYF. The CDR3 DNA sequence: TGCGCCAGCAGCCAAACCGGTGTCCCTCTCTACGAGCAGTACTTC.

The V gene is TRBV27, the J gene TRBJ2-1; TRBD1 matches 9 bases. Trimming removed 4 bases from V and 7 bases from J; junction bases left unmatched: 5. The CDR3 consists of 14 residues. Germline V gives CDR1 MNHEY, CDR2 SMNVEV (reference sequence). The CDR3, as DNA: TGTGCCAGCAGTTACCGGGACAGGGTGAATGAGCAGTTCTTC. Its protein product is CASSYRDRVNEQFF.

The chain joins TRBV4-3 to TRBJ1-1; D uncertain. V lost 0 bases and J lost 1, with 9 bases in between. The CDR3 length is 15 residues. Germline V CDR1 and CDR2: LGHNA, YSLEER. The CDR3 nucleotides are TGCGCCAGCAGCCAAGAACCGAAGGGGAACACTGAAGCTTTCTTT. This codes for CASSQEPKGNTEAFF.

The chain has TRBV13 and TRBJ2-3, with no clear D. Germline values: CDR1 PRHDT, CDR2 FYEKMQ (reference sequence). There are 15 residues in the CDR3. Trimming removed 4 bases from V and 2 bases from J, with 13 bases in between. The CDR3: CASSSEVLDTDTQYF. DNA of the CDR3: TGTGCCAGCAGCTCGGAAGTACTCGACACAGATACGCAGTATTTT.

The J gene is TRBJ1-1, the V gene TRBV10-3; perhaps TRBD1 as D (5 bases). Germline values: CDR1 ENHRY, CDR2 SYGVKD. V dropped 0 bases and J dropped 5 bases, with 22 bases sitting between them. This CDR3 has 18 amino acids. The CDR3 loop is CAISESQGRGARGTEAFF. The CDR3 bases are TGTGCCATCAGTGAGTCGCAAGGGCGAGGGGCGAGAGGGACTGAAGCTTTCTTT.

This clone was picked up a small number of times. The rearrangement links TRBV18 to TRBJ1-4; 9 bases line up with TRBD1. CDR1 KGHSH and CDR2 LQKENI come from the germline V gene. The trim removed 2 bases at V and 8 bases at J, leaving 6 bases unmatched. The CDR3 is 15 amino acids. The CDR3 reads CASSPGTGYDEKLFF. Here the CDR3 DNA reads TGTGCCAGCTCACCAGGGACAGGGTACGACGAAAAACTGTTTTTT.

The chain couples TRBV7-6 to TRBJ2-3, with 9 bases that match TRBD2. Germline V gene sequence: CDR1 SGHVS, CDR2 FNYEAQ. The CDR3 has 16 residues. After removal of 6 bases from V and 3 bases from J, the junction contained 10 bases not matched to a gene. The CDR3 protein is CASRLYGGGETDTQYF. For the CDR3, the DNA is TGTGCCAGCAGGTTGTATGGCGGGGGGGAAACAGATACGCAGTATTTT.

This chain connects TRBV28 to TRBJ1-5; a weak D match, TRBD1 (6 bases). The V end lost 6 bases, the J end lost 3 bases, and 18 bases lay between the germline ends. Looked up from germline, CDR1 is MDHEN and CDR2 is SYDVKM. The CDR3 loop spans 16 amino acids. The CDR3 loop reads CASRPSWGAHNQPQHF. The DNA of the CDR3 is TGTGCCAGCAGACCCTCGTGGGGGGCTCACAATCAGCCCCAGCATTTT.

The V and J genes are TRBV29-1 and TRBJ1-3; 10 positions match TRBD1. The CDR3 has 12 residues. V gave up 4 bases and J gave up 7 bases; unmatched junction bases: 1. CDR1 and CDR2 from the germline V gene are SQVTM and ANQGSEA. The CDR3 nucleotides are TGCAGCGTTGGGGACAGGGGCAACACCATATATTTT. Translated, it gives CSVGDRGNTIYF.